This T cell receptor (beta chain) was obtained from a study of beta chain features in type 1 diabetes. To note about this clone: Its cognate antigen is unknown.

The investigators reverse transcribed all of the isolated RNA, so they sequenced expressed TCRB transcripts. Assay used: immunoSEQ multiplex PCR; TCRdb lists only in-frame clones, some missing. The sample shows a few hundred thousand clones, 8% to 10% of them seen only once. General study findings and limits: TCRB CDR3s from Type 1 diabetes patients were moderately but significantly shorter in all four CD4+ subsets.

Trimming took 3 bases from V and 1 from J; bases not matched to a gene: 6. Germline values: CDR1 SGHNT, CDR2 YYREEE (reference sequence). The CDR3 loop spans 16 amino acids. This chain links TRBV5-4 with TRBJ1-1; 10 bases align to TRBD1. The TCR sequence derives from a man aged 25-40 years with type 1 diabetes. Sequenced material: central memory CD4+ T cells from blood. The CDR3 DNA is TGTGCCAGCAGCTCCGACAGGGGGCCATCGAACACTGAAGCTTTCTTT. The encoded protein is CASSSDRGPSNTEAFF. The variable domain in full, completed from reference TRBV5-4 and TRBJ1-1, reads ETGVTQSPTHLIKTRGQQVTLRCSSQSGHNTVSWYQQALGQGPQFIFQYYREEENGRGNFPPRFSGLQFPNYSSELNVNALELDDSALYLCASSSDRGPSNTEAFFGQGTRLTVV.